The rows below give T cell receptor beta chains drawn from one sample of a study of T cells after yellow fever vaccination. TCRdb reanalysed the 5' RACE reads using MiXCR and keeps one entry per CDR3 protein. The sample consists of around 350,000 distinct CDR3 sequences, more than 9% of them appearing once. Material: PBMCs, obtained on the day of the first yellow fever vaccination. These receptors were taken from a man younger than 30 who received the YFV17D yellow fever vaccine. Both conserved end residues are part of each CDR3. Fields, in order: D gene, J gene, CDR3 length, V gene, clone size, CDR3 protein, CDR3 DNA. The D gene is left open where the match is weak. The size field is filled for only some rows; it gives once, few, many or a size class.

d_gene: -
j_gene: TRBJ2-1
len: 15
v_gene: TRBV12-3/TRBV12-4
abundance: -
CDR3aa: CASSPPGTSYNEQFF
CDR3nt: TGTGCCAGCAGCCCGCCAGGTACCTCCTACAATGAGCAGTTCTTC

d_gene: TRBD1
j_gene: TRBJ1-2
len: 16
v_gene: TRBV9
abundance: few
CDR3aa: CASSGTPGQGYYGYTF
CDR3nt: TGTGCCAGCAGCGGGACTCCGGGACAGGGGTACTATGGCTACACCTTC

d_gene: TRBD1
j_gene: TRBJ1-2
len: 20
v_gene: TRBV28
abundance: few
CDR3aa: CASSLLAVGFGGQGHYGYTF
CDR3nt: TGTGCCAGCAGTTTATTAGCGGTGGGGTTCGGGGGACAGGGACACTATGGCTACACCTTC

d_gene: -
j_gene: TRBJ2-2
len: 16
v_gene: TRBV20-1
abundance: -
CDR3aa: CSARRGGTSNTGELFF
CDR3nt: TGCAGTGCCAGAAGGGGGGGGACTTCGAACACCGGGGAGCTGTTTTTT

d_gene: -
j_gene: TRBJ2-2
len: 13
v_gene: TRBV7-3
abundance: many
CDR3aa: CASSLSATGELFF
CDR3nt: TGTGCCAGCAGCTTAAGCGCCACCGGGGAGCTGTTTTTT

d_gene: -
j_gene: TRBJ2-7
len: 13
v_gene: TRBV6-2/TRBV6-3
abundance: few
CDR3aa: CASSYGAFYEQYF
CDR3nt: TGTGCCAGCAGTTACGGCGCATTCTACGAGCAGTACTTC

d_gene: TRBD2
j_gene: TRBJ2-1
len: 15
v_gene: TRBV7-2
abundance: medium-sized
CDR3aa: CASSFGLAGGNEQFF
CDR3nt: TGTGCCAGCAGTTTCGGACTAGCGGGTGGGAATGAGCAGTTCTTC

d_gene: -
j_gene: TRBJ2-5
len: 17
v_gene: TRBV12-3/TRBV12-4
abundance: -
CDR3aa: CASSFPGVGGAQETQYF
CDR3nt: TGTGCCAGCAGTTTCCCGGGGGTCGGCGGGGCACAAGAGACCCAGTACTTC

d_gene: -
j_gene: TRBJ2-3
len: 13
v_gene: TRBV6-1
abundance: -
CDR3aa: CASQAGTTDTQYF
CDR3nt: TGTGCCAGTCAGGCGGGGACCACAGATACGCAGTATTTT

d_gene: TRBD1
j_gene: TRBJ2-5
len: 14
v_gene: TRBV9
abundance: few
CDR3aa: CASSRGQAEETQYF
CDR3nt: TGTGCCAGCAGCCGGGGACAGGCGGAGGAGACCCAGTACTTC

d_gene: -
j_gene: TRBJ1-2
len: 13
v_gene: TRBV5-4
abundance: few
CDR3aa: CASSKDNNYGYTF
CDR3nt: TGTGCCAGCAGCAAGGACAATAACTATGGCTACACCTTC

d_gene: -
j_gene: TRBJ2-6
len: 17
v_gene: TRBV13
abundance: -
CDR3aa: CTIPRAPGDSGANVLTF
CDR3nt: TGTACCATCCCACGGGCGCCGGGGGACTCTGGGGCCAACGTCCTGACTTTC

d_gene: TRBD1
j_gene: TRBJ2-5
len: 15
v_gene: TRBV9
abundance: many
CDR3aa: CASSAGTGGQETQYF
CDR3nt: TGTGCCAGCAGCGCCGGGACAGGGGGACAAGAGACCCAGTACTTC

d_gene: TRBD1
j_gene: TRBJ2-1
len: 14
v_gene: TRBV24-1
abundance: -
CDR3aa: CATTQGAGYNEQFF
CDR3nt: TGTGCCACCACCCAGGGGGCGGGCTACAATGAGCAGTTCTTC

d_gene: TRBD2
j_gene: TRBJ2-5
len: 17
v_gene: TRBV7-8
abundance: few
CDR3aa: CASSPLQAGEFQETQYF
CDR3nt: TGTGCCAGCAGTCCATTACAGGCGGGGGAGTTCCAAGAGACCCAGTACTTC

d_gene: -
j_gene: TRBJ1-4
len: 15
v_gene: TRBV5-1
abundance: few
CDR3aa: CASSLTDSTFEKLFF
CDR3nt: TGCGCCAGCAGCTTGACCGACAGCACGTTTGAAAAACTGTTTTTT

d_gene: -
j_gene: TRBJ2-3
len: 17
v_gene: TRBV7-9
abundance: few
CDR3aa: CASSLRAGPATTDTQYF
CDR3nt: TGTGCCAGCAGCTTAAGGGCAGGGCCGGCGACCACAGATACGCAGTATTTT

d_gene: -
j_gene: TRBJ2-6
len: 14
v_gene: TRBV7-9
abundance: few
CDR3aa: CASSLHSGANVLTF
CDR3nt: TGTGCCAGCAGCTTACACTCTGGGGCCAACGTCCTGACTTTC

d_gene: -
j_gene: TRBJ2-7
len: 14
v_gene: TRBV6-1
abundance: few
CDR3aa: CASSSLGMAYEQYF
CDR3nt: TGTGCCAGCAGTAGCCTGGGGATGGCCTACGAGCAGTACTTC

d_gene: -
j_gene: TRBJ2-6
len: 17
v_gene: TRBV12-3/TRBV12-4
abundance: -
CDR3aa: CASTYPNGGSGANVLTF
CDR3nt: TGTGCCAGCACTTATCCGAACGGGGGTTCTGGGGCCAACGTCCTGACTTTC

d_gene: -
j_gene: TRBJ1-1
len: 11
v_gene: TRBV29-1
abundance: few
CDR3aa: CSAAHSNEAFF
CDR3nt: TGCAGCGCCGCCCACAGTAATGAAGCTTTCTTT

d_gene: -
j_gene: TRBJ2-5
len: 12
v_gene: TRBV29-1
abundance: -
CDR3aa: CSVDWTEETQYF
CDR3nt: TGCAGCGTCGACTGGACAGAAGAGACCCAGTACTTT

d_gene: -
j_gene: TRBJ2-1
len: 14
v_gene: TRBV3-1
abundance: -
CDR3aa: CASSHAVSYNEQFF
CDR3nt: TGTGCCAGCAGCCACGCAGTCTCCTACAATGAGCAGTTCTTC

d_gene: -
j_gene: TRBJ2-1
len: 16
v_gene: TRBV5-1
abundance: few
CDR3aa: CASSNLDGSPVGEQFF
CDR3nt: TGCGCCAGCAGCAACCTAGATGGCTCACCGGTAGGTGAGCAGTTCTTC

d_gene: TRBD2
j_gene: TRBJ2-3
len: 14
v_gene: TRBV7-2
abundance: many
CDR3aa: CATLTSGGSDTQYF
CDR3nt: TGTGCCACCTTGACTAGCGGGGGTTCAGATACGCAGTATTTT

d_gene: -
j_gene: TRBJ1-1
len: 14
v_gene: TRBV4-1
abundance: few
CDR3aa: CASSTHGAYTEAFF
CDR3nt: TGCGCCAGCAGCACCCATGGGGCGTACACTGAAGCTTTCTTT

d_gene: -
j_gene: TRBJ2-1
len: 17
v_gene: TRBV5-1
abundance: few
CDR3aa: CASSLVPHLRGRNEQFF
CDR3nt: TGCGCCAGCAGCTTGGTTCCCCACCTAAGGGGTAGGAATGAGCAGTTCTTC

d_gene: -
j_gene: TRBJ2-1
len: 13
v_gene: TRBV5-5
abundance: -
CDR3aa: CASSLHTYNEQFF
CDR3nt: TGTGCCAGCAGCTTGCACACCTACAATGAGCAGTTCTTC

d_gene: TRBD2
j_gene: TRBJ2-3
len: 14
v_gene: TRBV6-4
abundance: -
CDR3aa: CASSYAGGQDTQYF
CDR3nt: TGTGCCAGCAGTTACGCGGGGGGGCAAGATACGCAGTATTTT

d_gene: -
j_gene: TRBJ2-1
len: 13
v_gene: TRBV29-1
abundance: -
CDR3aa: CSVVGGGRNEQFF
CDR3nt: TGCAGCGTTGTAGGGGGCGGGAGGAATGAGCAGTTCTTC

d_gene: -
j_gene: TRBJ1-2
len: 13
v_gene: TRBV7-8
abundance: -
CDR3aa: CASSLNGNYGYTF
CDR3nt: TGTGCCAGCAGCTTAAACGGGAACTATGGCTACACCTTC

d_gene: -
j_gene: TRBJ1-4
len: 12
v_gene: TRBV12-3/TRBV12-4
abundance: -
CDR3aa: CASSHRIEKLFF
CDR3nt: TGTGCCAGCAGTCACCGGATTGAAAAACTGTTTTTT

d_gene: -
j_gene: TRBJ1-1
len: 15
v_gene: TRBV4-3
abundance: -
CDR3aa: CASSSQGGGVTEAFF
CDR3nt: TGCGCCAGCAGCTCCCAGGGAGGGGGGGTCACTGAAGCTTTCTTT

d_gene: -
j_gene: TRBJ2-4
len: 13
v_gene: TRBV5-1
abundance: -
CDR3aa: CASSLGRVNIQYF
CDR3nt: TGCGCCAGCAGCTTGGGCAGGGTAAACATTCAGTACTTC

d_gene: TRBD1
j_gene: TRBJ1-2
len: 15
v_gene: TRBV4-2
abundance: -
CDR3aa: CASSQDPGQTTGYTF
CDR3nt: TGTGCCAGCAGCCAAGATCCGGGACAGACAACAGGCTACACCTTC

d_gene: -
j_gene: TRBJ1-2
len: 12
v_gene: TRBV3-1
abundance: -
CDR3aa: CASSQGQSGYTF
CDR3nt: TGTGCCAGCAGCCAAGGACAGTCTGGCTACACCTTC

d_gene: -
j_gene: TRBJ1-3
len: 14
v_gene: TRBV2
abundance: -
CDR3aa: CASGGRASGNTIYF
CDR3nt: TGTGCCAGCGGCGGCAGGGCGTCTGGAAACACCATATATTTT

d_gene: TRBD2
j_gene: TRBJ2-3
len: 12
v_gene: TRBV20-1
abundance: many
CDR3aa: CSARDPGGGEYF
CDR3nt: TGCAGTGCTAGAGATCCTGGCGGGGGGGAGTATTTT

d_gene: -
j_gene: TRBJ1-1
len: 14
v_gene: TRBV28
abundance: few
CDR3aa: CASTNPGGRTEAFF
CDR3nt: TGTGCCAGCACCAACCCCGGGGGGAGGACTGAAGCTTTCTTT

d_gene: TRBD1
j_gene: TRBJ2-5
len: 14
v_gene: TRBV3-1
abundance: many
CDR3aa: CASSHDRGRETQYF
CDR3nt: TGTGCCAGCAGCCACGACAGGGGTCGGGAGACCCAGTACTTC

d_gene: -
j_gene: TRBJ2-3
len: 12
v_gene: TRBV20-1
abundance: -
CDR3aa: CSASPIGDTQYF
CDR3nt: TGCAGTGCTAGCCCGATCGGAGATACGCAGTATTTT

d_gene: -
j_gene: TRBJ2-7
len: 16
v_gene: TRBV4-3
abundance: -
CDR3aa: CASSQDLGGPTYEQYF
CDR3nt: TGCGCCAGCAGCCAAGATTTGGGGGGGCCTACCTACGAGCAGTACTTC

d_gene: -
j_gene: TRBJ1-4
len: 15
v_gene: TRBV20-1
abundance: few
CDR3aa: CSARDTRITNEKLFF
CDR3nt: TGCAGTGCTAGAGACACCCGGATAACTAATGAAAAACTGTTTTTT

d_gene: -
j_gene: TRBJ2-1
len: 15
v_gene: TRBV4-3
abundance: few
CDR3aa: CASSQDSSTYNEQFF
CDR3nt: TGCGCCAGCAGCCAAGACTCTAGCACCTACAATGAGCAGTTCTTC

d_gene: TRBD1
j_gene: TRBJ2-1
len: 17
v_gene: TRBV24-1
abundance: few
CDR3aa: CATSASPGTGESNEQFF
CDR3nt: TGTGCCACCAGTGCCTCCCCCGGGACAGGGGAGAGCAATGAGCAGTTCTTC

d_gene: -
j_gene: TRBJ2-3
len: 11
v_gene: TRBV18
abundance: few
CDR3aa: CASSLIGTQYF
CDR3nt: TGTGCCAGCTCTTTGATTGGTACGCAGTATTTT

d_gene: TRBD1
j_gene: TRBJ1-2
len: 15
v_gene: TRBV5-6
abundance: -
CDR3aa: CASSTAGQGTLGYTF
CDR3nt: TGTGCCAGCAGCACCGCGGGACAGGGGACCCTTGGCTACACCTTC

d_gene: TRBD2
j_gene: TRBJ2-5
len: 15
v_gene: TRBV24-1
abundance: many
CDR3aa: CATSDFRGVQETQYF
CDR3nt: TGTGCCACCAGTGATTTCCGGGGGGTCCAAGAGACCCAGTACTTC

d_gene: -
j_gene: TRBJ2-5
len: 15
v_gene: TRBV15
abundance: -
CDR3aa: CATSRDQRGGETQYF
CDR3nt: TGTGCCACCAGCAGAGATCAAAGAGGCGGAGAGACCCAGTACTTC

d_gene: TRBD2
j_gene: TRBJ2-7
len: 19
v_gene: TRBV18
abundance: -
CDR3aa: CASSPLFLVVGLALFEQYF
CDR3nt: TGTGCCAGCTCACCACTCTTCTTGGTCGTAGGACTAGCTCTGTTCGAGCAGTACTTC

d_gene: -
j_gene: TRBJ2-2
len: 15
v_gene: TRBV24-1
abundance: few
CDR3aa: CATSDAQAYTGELFF
CDR3nt: TGTGCCACCAGTGATGCCCAGGCCTACACCGGGGAGCTGTTTTTT

d_gene: TRBD2
j_gene: TRBJ2-5
len: 16
v_gene: TRBV5-1
abundance: -
CDR3aa: CASSLFPAGESETQYF
CDR3nt: TGCGCCAGCAGCTTGTTTCCAGCGGGGGAATCGGAGACCCAGTACTTC

d_gene: -
j_gene: TRBJ1-5
len: 12
v_gene: TRBV20-1
abundance: -
CDR3aa: CSAGPLNQPQHF
CDR3nt: TGCAGTGCTGGCCCTCTGAATCAGCCCCAGCATTTT